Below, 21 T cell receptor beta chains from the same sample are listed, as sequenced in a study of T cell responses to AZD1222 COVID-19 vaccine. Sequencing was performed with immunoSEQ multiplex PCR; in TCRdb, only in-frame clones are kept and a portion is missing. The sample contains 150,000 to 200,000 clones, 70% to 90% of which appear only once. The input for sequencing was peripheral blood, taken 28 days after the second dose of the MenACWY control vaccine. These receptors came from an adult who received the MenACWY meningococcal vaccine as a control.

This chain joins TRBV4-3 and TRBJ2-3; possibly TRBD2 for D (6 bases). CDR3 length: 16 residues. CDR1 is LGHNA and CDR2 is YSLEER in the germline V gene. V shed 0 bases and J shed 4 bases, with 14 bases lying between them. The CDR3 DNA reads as TGCGCCAGCAGCCAAGATCGGGCAGGAGGGCCAGATACGCAGTATTTT. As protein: CASSQDRAGGPDTQYF.

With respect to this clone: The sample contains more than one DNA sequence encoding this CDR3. DNA of the CDR3: TGTGCCAGCAGCCTAGGGAGGAACACTGAAGCTTTCTTT. Its translation: CASSLGRNTEAFF. J is TRBJ1-1 and V is TRBV7-2, with D unresolved. Trimming cost V 5 bases and J 1 base, with 8 bases left between them. Germline V lookup: CDR1 SGHTA, CDR2 FQGNSA. The CDR3 consists of 13 residues.

CDR3 DNA: TGTGCCAGCAGCTTAGATAGAGGGAAAGAGACCCAGTACTTC. It specifies CASSLDRGKETQYF. The chain uses TRBV7-9 and TRBJ2-5; D may be TRBD2 (5 bases). Trimming removed 1 base from V and 3 bases from J, with 9 bases in between. The CDR3 extends over 14 amino acids. Germline CDR1 SEHNR, CDR2 FQNEAQ (reference sequence).

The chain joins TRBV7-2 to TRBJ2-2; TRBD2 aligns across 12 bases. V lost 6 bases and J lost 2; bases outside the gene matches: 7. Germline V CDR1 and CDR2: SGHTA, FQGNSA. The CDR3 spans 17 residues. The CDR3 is CASSRTGLAGNTGELFF. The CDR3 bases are TGTGCCAGCAGTCGCACCGGACTAGCGGGAAACACCGGGGAGCTGTTTTTT. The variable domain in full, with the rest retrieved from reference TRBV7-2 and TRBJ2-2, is GAGVSQSPSNKVTEKGKDVELRCDPISGHTALYWYRQSLGQGLEFLIYFQGNSAPDKSGLPSDRFSAERTGGSVSTLTIQRTQQEDSAVYLCASSRTGLAGNTGELFFGEGSRLTVL.

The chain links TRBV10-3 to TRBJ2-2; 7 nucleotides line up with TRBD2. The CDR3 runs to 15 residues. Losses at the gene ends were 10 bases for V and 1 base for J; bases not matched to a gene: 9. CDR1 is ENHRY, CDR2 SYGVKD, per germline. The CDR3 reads CATGEGAGNTGELFF. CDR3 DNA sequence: TGTGCCACCGGGGAGGGAGCTGGGAACACCGGGGAGCTGTTTTTT.

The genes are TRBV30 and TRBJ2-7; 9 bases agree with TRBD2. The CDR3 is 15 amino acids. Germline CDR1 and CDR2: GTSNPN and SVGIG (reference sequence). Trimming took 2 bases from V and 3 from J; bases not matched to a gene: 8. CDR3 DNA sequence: TGTGCCTGGAGTATTATTAGCGGGGGAAACTACGAGCAGTACTTC. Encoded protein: CAWSIISGGNYEQYF.

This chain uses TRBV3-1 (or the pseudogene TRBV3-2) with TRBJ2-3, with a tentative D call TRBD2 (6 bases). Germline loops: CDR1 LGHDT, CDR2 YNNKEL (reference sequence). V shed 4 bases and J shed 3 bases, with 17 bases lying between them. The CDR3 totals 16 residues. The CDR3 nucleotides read TGTGCCAGCAGCCTCATGGGGGGACCCCGGACAGATACGCAGTATTTT. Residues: CASSLMGGPRTDTQYF.

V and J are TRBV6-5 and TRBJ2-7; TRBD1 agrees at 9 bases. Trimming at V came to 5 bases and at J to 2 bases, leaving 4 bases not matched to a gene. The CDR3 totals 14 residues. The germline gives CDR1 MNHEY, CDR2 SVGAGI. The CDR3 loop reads CASSRQGVAYEQYF. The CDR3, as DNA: TGTGCCAGCAGTCGACAGGGGGTAGCCTACGAGCAGTACTTC.

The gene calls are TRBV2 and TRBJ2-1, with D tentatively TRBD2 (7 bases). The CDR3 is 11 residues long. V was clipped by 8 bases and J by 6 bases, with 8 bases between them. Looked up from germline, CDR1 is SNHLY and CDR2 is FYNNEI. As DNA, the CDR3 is TGTGCCAGCCGGGGGGCCAATGAGCAGTTCTTC. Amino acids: CASRGANEQFF. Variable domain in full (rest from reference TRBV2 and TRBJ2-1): EPEVTQTPSHQVTQMGQEVILRCVPISNHLYFYWYRQILGQKVEFLVSFYNNEISEKSEIFDDQFSVERPDGSNFTLKIRSTKLEDSAMYFCASRGANEQFFGPGTRLTVL.

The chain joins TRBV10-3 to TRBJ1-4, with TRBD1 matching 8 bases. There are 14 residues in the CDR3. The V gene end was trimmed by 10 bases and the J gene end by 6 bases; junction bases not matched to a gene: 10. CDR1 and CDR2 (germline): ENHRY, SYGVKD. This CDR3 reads CATATGANHEKLFF. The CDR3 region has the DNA TGTGCCACCGCGACAGGGGCGAACCATGAAAAACTGTTTTTT.

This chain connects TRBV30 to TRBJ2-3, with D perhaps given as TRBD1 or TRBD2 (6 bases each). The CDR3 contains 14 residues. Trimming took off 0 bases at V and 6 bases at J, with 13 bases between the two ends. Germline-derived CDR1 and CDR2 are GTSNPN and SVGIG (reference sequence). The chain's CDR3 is CAWSVNRGADTQYF. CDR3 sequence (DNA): TGTGCCTGGAGTGTGAATAGGGGGGCGGATACGCAGTATTTT.

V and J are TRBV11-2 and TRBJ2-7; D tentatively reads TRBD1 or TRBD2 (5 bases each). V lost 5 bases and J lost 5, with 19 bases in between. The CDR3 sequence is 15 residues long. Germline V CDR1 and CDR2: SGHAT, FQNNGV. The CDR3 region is CASSPGRGPMNEQYF. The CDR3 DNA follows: TGTGCCAGCAGCCCAGGGCGAGGGCCTATGAACGAGCAGTACTTC.

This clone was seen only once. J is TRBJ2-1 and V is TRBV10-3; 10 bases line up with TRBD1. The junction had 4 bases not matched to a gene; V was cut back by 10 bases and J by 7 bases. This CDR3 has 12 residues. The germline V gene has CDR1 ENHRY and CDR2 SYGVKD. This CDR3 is CASTGQGNEQFF. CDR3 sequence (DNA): TGTGCCAGCACGGGACAGGGGAATGAGCAGTTCTTC.

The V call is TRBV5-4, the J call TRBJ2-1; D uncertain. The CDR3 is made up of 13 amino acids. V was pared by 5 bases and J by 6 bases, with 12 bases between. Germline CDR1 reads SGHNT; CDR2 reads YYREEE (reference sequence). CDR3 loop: CASSAAPPNEQFF. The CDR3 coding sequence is TGTGCCAGCAGTGCCGCTCCTCCCAATGAGCAGTTCTTC.

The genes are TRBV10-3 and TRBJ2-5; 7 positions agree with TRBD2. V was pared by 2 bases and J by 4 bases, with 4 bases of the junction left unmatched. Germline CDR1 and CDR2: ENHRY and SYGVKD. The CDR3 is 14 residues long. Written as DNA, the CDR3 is TGTGCCATCAGTGAGATTACTAGCGCAGAGACCCAGTACTTC. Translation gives CAISEITSAETQYF.

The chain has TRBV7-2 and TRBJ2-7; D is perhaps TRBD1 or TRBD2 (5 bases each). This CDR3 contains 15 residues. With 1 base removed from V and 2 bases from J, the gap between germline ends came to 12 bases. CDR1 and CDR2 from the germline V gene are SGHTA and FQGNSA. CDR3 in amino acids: CASSLVGVATYEQYF. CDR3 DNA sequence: TGTGCCAGCAGCTTAGTGGGGGTAGCTACCTACGAGCAGTACTTC. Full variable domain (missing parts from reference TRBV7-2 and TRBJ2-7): GAGVSQSPSNKVTEKGKDVELRCDPISGHTALYWYRQSLGQGLEFLIYFQGNSAPDKSGLPSDRFSAERTGGSVSTLTIQRTQQEDSAVYLCASSLVGVATYEQYFGPGTRLTVT.

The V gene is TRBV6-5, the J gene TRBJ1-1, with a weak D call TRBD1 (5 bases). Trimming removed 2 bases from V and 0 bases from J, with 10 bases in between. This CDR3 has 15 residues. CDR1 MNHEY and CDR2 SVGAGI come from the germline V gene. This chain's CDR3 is CASSYDSFMNTEAFF. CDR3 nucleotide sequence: TGTGCCAGCAGTTACGACAGTTTTATGAACACTGAAGCTTTCTTT.

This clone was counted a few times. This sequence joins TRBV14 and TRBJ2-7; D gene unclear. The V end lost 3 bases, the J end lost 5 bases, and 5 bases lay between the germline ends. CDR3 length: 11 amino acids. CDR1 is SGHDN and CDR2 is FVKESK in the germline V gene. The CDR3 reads CASSQNHEQYF. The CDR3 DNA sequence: TGTGCCAGCAGCCAGAACCACGAGCAGTACTTC.

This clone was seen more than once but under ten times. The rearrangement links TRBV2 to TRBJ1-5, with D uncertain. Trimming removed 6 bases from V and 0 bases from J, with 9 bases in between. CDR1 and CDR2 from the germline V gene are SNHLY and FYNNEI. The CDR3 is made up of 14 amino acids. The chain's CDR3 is CASSVTYSNQPQHF. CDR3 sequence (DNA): TGTGCCAGCAGCGTTACCTATAGCAATCAGCCCCAGCATTTT.

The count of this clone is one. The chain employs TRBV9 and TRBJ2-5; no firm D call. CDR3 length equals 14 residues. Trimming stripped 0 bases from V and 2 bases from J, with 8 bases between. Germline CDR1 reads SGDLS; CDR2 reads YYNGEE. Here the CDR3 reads CASSVGFRQETQYF. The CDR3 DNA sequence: TGTGCCAGCAGCGTAGGTTTCAGGCAAGAGACCCAGTACTTC.

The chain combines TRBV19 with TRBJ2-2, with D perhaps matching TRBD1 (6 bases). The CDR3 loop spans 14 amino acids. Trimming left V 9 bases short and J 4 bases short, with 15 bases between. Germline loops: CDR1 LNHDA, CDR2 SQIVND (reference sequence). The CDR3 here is CASRPGTLTGELFF. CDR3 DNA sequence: TGTGCCAGCCGTCCCGGGACACTCACCGGGGAGCTGTTTTTT.